This passage covers 32 T cell receptor beta chains from one sample sequenced in a study of CXCR3-negative and CXCR3-positive naive CD8 T cells. Researchers prepared the TRB cDNA libraries using 5' RACE with UMI labels. TCRdb re-called the 5' RACE reads and catalogs CDR3 proteins one per entry, DNA excluded. The sample data list under 9,500 distinct CDR3 sequences. Sequencing used naive CXCR3- CD8+ T cells from blood. The subset denotes: CD45RO-CCR7+CD27+CD95- naive CD8+ T cells lacking CXCR3 (TNR3-). The source is a human donor in good health. Some clones in this sample may be carry-over from other donors' samples.

Measured by frequency, this clonotype is medium-sized. The chain carries TRBV9 and TRBJ1-2; TCRdb picks TRBD1, but there is no DNA to check that call. Germline CDR1 and CDR2: SGDLS and YYNGEE. The CDR3 spans 13 residues. CDR3 in amino acids: CASSVGDSYGYTF. The complete variable domain, with remaining parts taken from reference TRBV9 and TRBJ1-2, reads DSGVTQTPKHLITATGQRVTLRCSPRSGDLSVYWYQQSLDQGLQFLIQYYNGEERAKGNILERFSAQQFPDLHSELNLSSLELGDSALYFCASSVGDSYGYTFGSGTRLTVV.

The rearrangement links TRBV29-1 to TRBJ2-7; lacking DNA, the TRBD1 call made by TCRdb goes unchecked. CDR3 length: 12 residues. CDR1 SQVTM and CDR2 ANQGSEA come from the germline V gene. The CDR3 sequence is CSVEWDIHEQYF.

This rearrangement joins TRBV29-1 to TRBJ1-6; without DNA, the TCRdb call of TRBD1 cannot be checked. CDR1 is SQVTM, CDR2 ANQGSEA, per germline. This CDR3 is built from 14 residues. CDR3: CSVPGQGGNSPLHF.

By frequency, this clonotype registers medium-sized. The chain employs TRBV3-1 and TRBJ2-2; lacking DNA, the TRBD1 call made by TCRdb goes unchecked. CDR1 and CDR2 (germline): LGHDT, YNNKEL (reference sequence). This CDR3 is 16 amino acids long. The CDR3 is CASSSDSEGNTGELFF.

Here the CDR3 reads CASSETPGAEQYF. The genes are TRBV10-1 and TRBJ2-7; TCRdb names TRBD1, which stays unverified in the absence of DNA. Germline values: CDR1 WNHNN, CDR2 SYGVQD (reference sequence). CDR3 length: 13 residues.

The chain has TRBV29-1 and TRBJ2-1; TCRdb picks TRBD1, but there is no DNA to check that call. This CDR3 is built from 16 residues. Per the germline V gene, CDR1 is SQVTM and CDR2 is ANQGSEA. CDR3 loop: CSVEGFRDRGIDEQFF.

The genes are TRBV5-6 and TRBJ1-5; TCRdb designates TRBD1, a call that cannot be tested without DNA. Germline-derived CDR1 and CDR2 are SGHDT and YYEEEE. This CDR3 comprises 15 residues. The CDR3 loop reads CASSLEGVSNQPQHF.

The chain is built from TRBV29-1 and TRBJ1-4; there is no DNA to check the TCRdb D call of TRBD1. The CDR3 runs to 14 residues. Germline V gives CDR1 SQVTM, CDR2 ANQGSEA. The CDR3 sequence: CSVEVPGFNEKLFF.

This clonotype is labeled medium-sized based on frequency. The rearrangement joins TRBV6-2 or TRBV6-3 to TRBJ2-3; TCRdb names TRBD1, which stays unverified in the absence of DNA. Germline CDR1 reads MNHEY; CDR2 reads SVGEGT. CDR3 length equals 17 residues. Here the CDR3 reads CASSYGGTGSSTDTQYF.

J is TRBJ2-7 and V is TRBV20-1; TCRdb's D gene call, TRBD1, goes unchecked for lack of DNA. The CDR3 has 15 residues. Germline V gene lookup returns CDR1 DFQATT and CDR2 SNEGSKA (reference sequence). The CDR3 here is CSASIRDRVSYEQYF.

This chain joins TRBV28 and TRBJ2-7. Germline CDR1 reads MDHEN; CDR2 reads SYDVKM. This CDR3 has 13 residues. The CDR3 sequence is CASSFTGNYEQYF. The full variable domain, rest sourced from reference TRBV28 and TRBJ2-7, is DVKVTQSSRYLVKRTGEKVFLECVQDMDHENMFWYRQDPGLGLRLIYFSYDVKMKEKGDIPEGYSVSREKKERFSLILESASTNQTSMYLCASSFTGNYEQYFGPGTRLTVT.

J is TRBJ1-6 and V is TRBV7-8; with no DNA, the TCRdb D assignment of TRBD1 cannot be verified. Germline V gives CDR1 SGHVS, CDR2 FQNEAQ. The CDR3 is made up of 17 amino acids. The CDR3 loop reads CASSLSQGRLYDSPLHF.

The genes are TRBV2 and TRBJ2-1; TCRdb indicates TRBD1, and absent DNA this call remains unverified. The CDR3 contains 14 residues. In germline, CDR1 is SNHLY, CDR2 FYNNEI. The CDR3: CASSEVWLGGGEFF.

Frequency places this clonotype as medium-sized (0.01 to 0.1%). The chain joins TRBV5-1 to TRBJ2-1; the TRBD1 assignment by TCRdb is unverifiable without DNA. Germline V CDR1 and CDR2: SGHRS, YFSETQ. This CDR3 is built from 15 residues. The CDR3 protein is CASSLTKAGVREQFF.

J is TRBJ2-5 and V is TRBV12-3 or TRBV12-4; no DNA is available, so the TRBD1 call from TCRdb remains unchecked. The CDR3 contains 15 residues. The CDR3 loop reads CASSGGQHFQETQYF.

This CDR3 reads CASSSGTGSYNEQFF. The V gene is TRBV5-1, the J gene TRBJ2-1; TCRdb names TRBD1, which stays unverified in the absence of DNA. Germline loops: CDR1 SGHRS, CDR2 YFSETQ. The CDR3 runs to 15 residues. The full variable domain, in which reference TRBV5-1 and TRBJ2-1 provide the parts outside the CDR3, is KAGVTQTPRYLIKTRGQQVTLSCSPISGHRSVSWYQQTPGQGLQFLFEYFSETQRNKGNFPGRFSGRQFSNSRSEMNVSTLELGDSALYLCASSSGTGSYNEQFFGPGTRLTVL.

Measured by frequency, this clonotype is medium-sized. V usage is TRBV10-3 and J usage is TRBJ2-7; the TCRdb call, TRBD2, lacks DNA for checking. The CDR3 is 12 amino acids. Germline CDR1 ENHRY, CDR2 SYGVKD. The CDR3 sequence: CATLVQGYEQYF.

The V call is TRBV11-2, the J call TRBJ2-7; the TCRdb call, TRBD1, lacks DNA for checking. Germline CDR1 reads SGHAT; CDR2 reads FQNNGV. The CDR3 covers 16 residues. CDR3 protein: CASSFRYGQGSDEQYF.

V usage is TRBV19 and J usage is TRBJ1-1. There are 12 residues in the CDR3. Germline V lookup: CDR1 LNHDA, CDR2 SQIVND (reference sequence). CDR3 region: CASWRSNTEAFF.

By frequency, this clonotype registers medium-sized. The genes are TRBV29-1 and TRBJ2-7; TCRdb proposes TRBD1, but this gene call is untestable without DNA. From germline, CDR1 is SQVTM and CDR2 ANQGSEA. This CDR3 is 12 amino acids long. The CDR3 protein is CSVVSGVYEQYF.

In terms of frequency, this clonotype is medium-sized. The chain combines TRBV7-9 with TRBJ2-1. The V gene's germline CDR1 is SEHNR and CDR2 FQNEAQ (reference sequence). The CDR3 sequence is 11 residues long. The CDR3 sequence is CASNALNEQFF.

V and J are TRBV20-1 and TRBJ2-3; TCRdb indicates TRBD2, and absent DNA this call remains unverified. Germline V CDR1 and CDR2: DFQATT, SNEGSKA (reference sequence). CDR3 length equals 14 residues. This CDR3 reads CSATSQTKTDTQYF.

The chain couples TRBV28 to TRBJ2-2; as DNA is missing, the TRBD1 call by TCRdb cannot be tested. CDR3 length: 16 amino acids. Looked up from germline, CDR1 is MDHEN and CDR2 is SYDVKM. CDR3 amino acids: CASSLRSATNTGELFF.

This clonotype is labeled medium-sized (0.01 to 0.1%) based on frequency. This chain connects TRBV29-1 to TRBJ2-1; TCRdb's D call, TRBD2, is unchecked because there is no DNA. Germline CDR1 reads SQVTM; CDR2 reads ANQGSEA. This CDR3 is 17 amino acids long. The CDR3 sequence is CSVGGSGTGSFYNEQFF.

The rearrangement uses TRBV29-1 and TRBJ1-1. CDR3 length equals 14 residues. Looked up from germline, CDR1 is SQVTM and CDR2 is ANQGSEA. CDR3 protein: CSVEGKGWNTEAFF.

The rearrangement uses TRBV20-1 and TRBJ2-1. The CDR3 has 12 amino acids. Germline assignment: CDR1 DFQATT and CDR2 SNEGSKA (reference sequence). CDR3 sequence reads: CSAPGLYNEQFF.

This clonotype shows up as medium-sized (0.01 to 0.1%) by frequency. The CDR3 is CASSVPGQGGFDGYTF. The chain joins TRBV5-1 to TRBJ1-2; TCRdb picks TRBD1, but there is no DNA to check that call. Germline V gene sequence: CDR1 SGHRS, CDR2 YFSETQ. The CDR3 has 16 amino acids.

CDR3 sequence reads: CASSSESSYNEQFF. V usage is TRBV7-9 and J usage is TRBJ2-1. The CDR3 has 14 amino acids. Germline V gene sequence: CDR1 SEHNR, CDR2 FQNEAQ (reference sequence).

This clonotype is classed as medium-sized by frequency. The chain carries TRBV29-1 and TRBJ2-7; TCRdb's D call of TRBD2 is untestable without DNA. CDR1 and CDR2 from the germline V gene are SQVTM and ANQGSEA. The CDR3 is made up of 14 amino acids. The CDR3 here is CSVETSGMGGEQYF.

V and J are TRBV20-1 and TRBJ2-1; TCRdb lists TRBD1, though no DNA is available to test this call. The CDR3 runs 14 residues. The germline gives CDR1 DFQATT, CDR2 SNEGSKA (reference sequence). The CDR3 spells CSARPKTGRNEQFF.

Frequency places this clonotype as medium-sized. The V call is TRBV24-1, the J call TRBJ2-1. This CDR3 region has 13 residues. Germline V CDR1 and CDR2: KGHDR, SFDVKD. The CDR3 here is CATSDRRYNEQFF.

The CDR3 spells CASSGTVGNQPQHF. V usage is TRBV12-3 or TRBV12-4 and J usage is TRBJ1-5; TCRdb picks TRBD1, but there is no DNA to check that call. CDR3 size: 14 residues.